Below, 21 T cell receptor beta chains from the same sample are listed, as sequenced in a study of post-analysis software for immune sequencing data. Findings and caveats of the study: TRBV5-6, TRBV5-1 and TRBV20-1 were among four to six TRBV segments more frequent in patients than controls.

The TCR beta cDNA libraries carried unique molecular identifiers. One entry per CDR3 protein results from TCRdb running MiXCR on the PCR reads. This table has about 820,000 distinct CDR3 sequences, roughly 58% appearing once. Antigens of these TCRs are unknown. Material for sequencing was blood. These receptors were obtained from a girl aged 10 to 17 with multiple sclerosis.

In the case of this clonotype: One end of the junction is discordant with germline, which a read error may explain. As DNA, the CDR3 is TGCGCCACCAGCGAGGGGGCCTCTAACTATGGCTACACCTTC. Translating gives CATSEGASNYGYTF. The chain recombines TRBV5-1 with TRBJ1-2, with 7 bases that match TRBD1. Per germline, CDR1 SGHRS and CDR2 YFSETQ. The CDR3 sequence is 14 residues long.

This clonotype was found once. At one boundary the junction diverges from the germline segment, which might be a read error. This chain joins TRBV7-7 and TRBJ2-1; 13 nucleotides line up with TRBD2. The V gene's germline CDR1 is SSHAT and CDR2 FNYEAQ (reference sequence). The CDR3 is 14 amino acids. The CDR3 nucleotides are TGTGCTAGCAGCCCTGGACTAGCGGGAGTCGAGCAGTTCTTC. Protein: CASSPGLAGVEQFF. Looking up the rest from reference TRBV7-7 and TRBJ2-1 gives the full variable domain: GAGVSQSPRYKVTKRGQDVTLRCDPISSHATLYWYQQALGQGPEFLTYFNYEAQPDKSGLPSDRFSAERPEGSISTLTIQRTEQRDSAMYRCASSPGLAGVEQFFGPGTRLTVL.

The rearrangement uses TRBV4-1 and TRBJ2-7, with D perhaps TRBD1 (6 bases). CDR3 length: 15 amino acids. V shed 3 bases and J shed 0 bases, with 12 bases lying between them. In germline, CDR1 is MGHRA, CDR2 YSYEKL. The CDR3 here is CASSQTDSLSYEQYF. The CDR3 region has the DNA TGCGCCAGCAGCCAGACGGACAGCCTCTCCTACGAGCAGTACTTC.

This clonotype has only a few counts. Here the CDR3 reads CASSPMYEQYF. In DNA form, the CDR3 reads TGTGCCAGCAGTCCGATGTACGAGCAGTACTTC. V and J are TRBV6-6 and TRBJ2-7, with D unresolved. CDR1 is MNHNY, CDR2 SVGAGI, per germline (reference sequence). The CDR3 length is 11 residues. The V end lost 5 bases, the J end lost 4 bases, and 6 bases lay between the germline ends.

The V call is TRBV5-1, the J call TRBJ2-4; 7 bases are a match to TRBD1. The J call may not be correct, given that the DNA end is closer to TRBJ2-7. Germline V lookup: CDR1 SGHRS, CDR2 YFSETQ. The CDR3 contains 15 residues. Here the CDR3 DNA reads TGCGCCAGCAGCAAGCCCGGGACAGAAACCTACGAGCAGTACTTC. It specifies CASSKPGTETYEQYF.

The V call is TRBV12-3 or TRBV12-4, the J call TRBJ2-1; possibly TRBD1 for D (6 bases). Trimming removed 2 bases from V and 3 bases from J, with 11 bases in between. The CDR3 length is 15 residues. This CDR3 reads CASSLRRQVYNEQFF. CDR3 coding DNA: TGTGCCAGCAGTTTAAGAAGACAGGTCTACAATGAGCAGTTCTTC.

CDR3 coding DNA: TGCAGTGCTCGAAAGGACAGGGGCTACGAGCAGTACTTC. Its translation: CSARKDRGYEQYF. The chain carries TRBV20-1 and TRBJ2-7, with TRBD1 identical over 9 bases. J was trimmed by 3 bases and V by 5 bases; bases with no gene match: 5. CDR1 and CDR2 (germline): DFQATT, SNEGSKA (reference sequence). The CDR3 sequence is 13 residues long.

This clonotype showed up just a few times. This chain links TRBV20-1 with TRBJ1-5; possibly TRBD1 for D (6 bases). Trimming pared 4 bases from V and 6 bases from J, leaving 16 bases between. The germline V gene encodes CDR1 DFQATT and CDR2 SNEGSKA (reference sequence). This CDR3 is 14 amino acids long. The CDR3 DNA reads as TGCAGTGCTAAGGGGCCAGGGGATTCTCAGCCCCAGCATTTT. Translation: CSAKGPGDSQPQHF.

This clonotype came up once. Here the CDR3 reads CSVPRVYGYTF. The CDR3, as DNA: TGCAGCGTCCCGAGAGTTTATGGCTACACCTTC. The chain couples TRBV29-1 to TRBJ1-2; unclear D gene. Germline-derived CDR1 and CDR2 are SQVTM and ANQGSEA. This CDR3 has 11 amino acids. Trimming cost V 6 bases and J 5 bases, with 10 bases left between them.

This clonotype was seen only once. The CDR3 sequence is CASSILGPGEQFF. For the CDR3, the DNA is TGTGCCAGCAGCATACTTGGCCCTGGGGAGCAGTTCTTC. This rearrangement joins TRBV7-3 to TRBJ2-1, with D unclear. Germline V gene lookup returns CDR1 SGHTA and CDR2 FQGTGA. The CDR3 runs to 13 residues. V lost 5 bases and J lost 10, with 15 bases in between.

This clonotype was picked up a small number of times. This chain joins TRBV20-1 and TRBJ1-2; the D gene is possibly TRBD1 (6 bases). This CDR3 has 15 amino acids. Between the trimmed V and J ends, which lost 6 bases and 4 bases, there was a span of 21 bases. CDR1 is DFQATT and CDR2 is SNEGSKA in the germline V gene (reference sequence). This CDR3 is CSAIPPPGESYGYTF. The CDR3 DNA reads TGCAGTGCCATTCCCCCCCCAGGGGAATCCTATGGCTACACCTTC.

The genes are TRBV7-9 and TRBJ2-7; 10 nucleotides agree with TRBD1. The CDR3 totals 19 residues. Germline CDR1 SEHNR, CDR2 FQNEAQ (reference sequence). V trimming: 5 bases; J trimming: 2 bases; junction bases outside the gene matches: 18. CDR3 residues: CASSPLRDRGSSRPYEQYF. The CDR3 DNA sequence: TGTGCCAGCAGCCCACTCCGGGACAGGGGAAGTTCAAGGCCCTACGAGCAGTACTTC.

The chain joins TRBV18 to TRBJ2-7; D possibly corresponds to TRBD2 (6 bases). The tail of the sequence fits TRBJ2-5 better, so the J call may be wrong. This CDR3 has 15 amino acids. Germline CDR1 is KGHSH and CDR2 is LQKENI. The CDR3 here is CASSPEAPGSVTQYF. DNA of the CDR3: TGTGCCAGCTCACCAGAGGCACCCGGGAGCGTGACCCAGTACTTC.

This chain links TRBV6-5 with TRBJ2-1; weak D call: TRBD2 (5 bases). Germline CDR1 reads MNHEY; CDR2 reads SVGAGI. CDR3 length: 16 residues. V was trimmed by 1 base and J by 8 bases, leaving 18 bases between them. The CDR3: CASSYWITSLADEQFF. DNA of the CDR3: TGTGCCAGCAGTTACTGGATCACGAGTCTAGCTGATGAGCAGTTCTTC.

This chain joins TRBV28 and TRBJ1-5; perhaps TRBD1 as D (6 bases). The germline V and J ends were trimmed by 3 bases and 9 bases, with 24 bases remaining between them. The length of the CDR3 is 17 residues. The germline V gene encodes CDR1 MDHEN and CDR2 SYDVKM. The CDR3 DNA reads TGTGCCAGCAGTTTTAGGGGCAGGGGCGGGTTGCGTTTGCCCCAGCATTTT. It is translated as CASSFRGRGGLRLPQHF.

This clonotype was counted only a few times. This rearrangement joins TRBV30 to TRBJ2-1; 10 nucleotides agree with TRBD2. Germline-derived CDR1 and CDR2 are GTSNPN and SVGIG (reference sequence). The CDR3 covers 16 residues. The V and J ends lost 2 bases and 6 bases, in that order; junction bases with no gene match: 10. CDR3 nucleotide sequence: TGTGCCTGGAGTCGGGTAACTAGCGGGACTATCAATGAGCAGTTCTTC. Translated: CAWSRVTSGTINEQFF.

The rearrangement joins TRBV27 to TRBJ2-4; a possible D gene is TRBD2 (5 bases). The last part of the DNA fits TRBJ2-7 better; the J call may be wrong. The CDR3 consists of 14 residues. Germline V gene data show CDR1 as MNHEY and CDR2 as SMNVEV (reference sequence). This CDR3 reads CASSWRRLTYEQYF. CDR3 in DNA: TGTGCCAGCAGTTGGCGGAGGTTAACCTACGAGCAGTACTTC.

The rearrangement links TRBV20-1 to TRBJ2-3; 7 nucleotides line up with TRBD2. The CDR3 loop spans 16 amino acids. CDR1 is DFQATT and CDR2 is SNEGSKA in the germline V gene (reference sequence). With V trimmed by 0 bases and J by 2 bases, 8 bases remained unmatched. This CDR3 reads CSARDLAGEDTDTQYF. CDR3 DNA sequence: TGCAGTGCTAGAGATCTCGCGGGAGAGGACACAGATACGCAGTATTTT.

In its sample, this clonotype was seen a few times. The chain joins TRBV4-2 to TRBJ1-2, with D hard to call. Trimming shortened V by 0 bases and J by 2 bases, and 19 bases separated the two germline ends. The CDR3 is made up of 18 amino acids. Per the germline V gene, CDR1 is LGHNA and CDR2 is YNFKEQ. The CDR3 DNA is TGTGCCAGCAGCCAAGATAGTCCCTCTGGGCCGGGGAACTATGGCTACACCTTC. Encoded protein: CASSQDSPSGPGNYGYTF.

This rearrangement joins TRBV20-1 to TRBJ2-5, with a tentative D call TRBD2 (6 bases). Germline lookup yields CDR1 DFQATT and CDR2 SNEGSKA (reference sequence). This CDR3 region has 15 residues. The V end lost 4 bases, the J end lost 1 base, and 16 bases lay between the germline ends. For the CDR3, the DNA is TGCAGTGCTAAAGCTTTTCGGGACTCCCAAGAGACCCAGTACTTC. This translates into CSAKAFRDSQETQYF.

This clonotype has more than one count but fewer than ten. The chain is built from TRBV9 and TRBJ2-5; 8 bases line up with TRBD2. TRBJ2-7 explains the end of the DNA better; the J call may be wrong. CDR1 and CDR2 (germline): SGDLS, YYNGEE. CDR3 length: 16 residues. The CDR3 DNA follows: TGTGCCAGCAGCGTATCGGACGTCGGGGGGGGCTACGAGCAGTACTTC. Its translation: CASSVSDVGGGYEQYF.